These T cell receptor beta chains were read from a single sample in a study of regulatory T cells in long-lasting Graves disease. TCRdb reprocessed the multiplex PCR reads via MiXCR and lists one record per CDR3 protein. The table includes fewer than 400,000 distinct CDR3 sequences, more than 20% detected once. This sample comprised peripheral blood mononuclear cells (PBMCs), obtained when the disease was refractory, from a patient treated with antithyroid drugs. These receptors were taken from a female donor with Graves disease. CDR3s include the opening cysteine and the closing phenylalanine or tryptophan. D genes are given only for firm matches. Clone size is shown for a subset of rows, as once, few, many or a class of expanded clone.

-,-,TRBV2,TRBJ2-3,TGTGCCAGCAGCGTCCTGGCTACGCAGTATTTT,CASSVLATQYF
few,-,TRBV11-2,TRBJ2-2,TGTGCCAGCAGCTACCTGCTGGAGGGTCCCGGGGAGCTGTTTTTT,CASSYLLEGPGELFF
many,TRBD1,TRBV7-9,TRBJ2-7,TGTGCCAGCAGCCTCCAAAGGGACAGGGGCTACGAGCAGTACTTC,CASSLQRDRGYEQYF
many,-,TRBV6-1,TRBJ2-7,TGTGCCAGCAGCCCCAGGGACGATTACGAGCAGTACTTC,CASSPRDDYEQYF
-,TRBD2,TRBV6-2/TRBV6-3,TRBJ2-7,TGTGCCAGCAGTTACCTTGAAATAGCGGGAGCCTACGAGCAGTACTTC,CASSYLEIAGAYEQYF
-,TRBD2,TRBV7-3,TRBJ2-2,TGTGCCAGCAGCCCCCAAGGGACTAGCGAGGCCGGGGAGCTGTTTTTT,CASSPQGTSEAGELFF
many,-,TRBV7-2,TRBJ2-7,TGTGCCAGCAGCTTGGTAGCATCCGATTCCTACGAGCAGTACTTC,CASSLVASDSYEQYF
few,TRBD2,TRBV12-3/TRBV12-4,TRBJ2-2,TGTGCCAGCAAAAGGACTAGTGTGGCCGGGGAGCTGTTTTTT,CASKRTSVAGELFF
few,TRBD2,TRBV20-1,TRBJ2-7,TGCAGTGCTAAGGCTAGCGGGCGTTCCTACGAGCAGTACTTC,CSAKASGRSYEQYF
many,-,TRBV12-3/TRBV12-4,TRBJ1-5,TGTGCCAGCAGTCCCCGAGGGCGGTTCAATCAGCCCCAGCATTTT,CASSPRGRFNQPQHF
many,-,TRBV12-3/TRBV12-4,TRBJ1-1,TGTGCCAGCAGTCTACGGGACCTGGATCGTGAAGCTTTCTTT,CASSLRDLDREAFF
-,-,TRBV20-1,TRBJ1-5,TGCAGTGCCAAACCGATTAGTCAGGGCAATCAGCCCCAGCATTTT,CSAKPISQGNQPQHF
-,TRBD2,TRBV7-9,TRBJ2-7,TGTGCCAGCAGCTTAGGACCCCCTAGCGGGAGAACCCCAGACGAGCAGTACTTC,CASSLGPPSGRTPDEQYF
-,-,TRBV5-6,TRBJ1-5,TGTGCCAGCAGCGCGAATCAAGACAGGTACAATCAGCCCCAGCATTTT,CASSANQDRYNQPQHF
-,-,TRBV28,TRBJ2-3,TGTGCCAGCAGTTTTGAGCCCAGCACGAGAGATACGCAGTATTTT,CASSFEPSTRDTQYF
many,-,TRBV12-3/TRBV12-4,TRBJ1-2,TGTGCCAGCAGTTCCACCCCCCGAGGGAAAGGCTACACCTTC,CASSSTPRGKGYTF
-,-,TRBV5-1,TRBJ2-3,TGCGCCAGCAGCTTGGCCTCAGTGACGCGCCTCGTGTCTAGCACAGATACGCAGTATTTT,CASSLASVTRLVSSTDTQYF
-,TRBD1,TRBV7-8,TRBJ2-7,TGTGCCAGCAGCCACCGGGACAGGGGGCTGTACGGGCAGTACTTC,CASSHRDRGLYGQYF
-,-,TRBV7-2,TRBJ2-1,TGTGCCAGCAGCTTAGACTACGCGGGAAGGTCCGAAAATGAGCAGTTCTTC,CASSLDYAGRSENEQFF
-,TRBD1,TRBV6-2/TRBV6-3,TRBJ1-5,TGTGCCAGCAGTTACGGACAGGGGCTTCCGCCCCAGCATTTT,CASSYGQGLPPQHF
many,-,TRBV9,TRBJ2-7,TGTGCCAGCAGCGTAGGGCAGGGACCCTCCTACGAGCAGTACTTC,CASSVGQGPSYEQYF
-,TRBD2,TRBV5-4,TRBJ2-7,TGTGCCAGCAGCTTGCTAGCGGGAGTAATATCCGAGCAGTACTTC,CASSLLAGVISEQYF
many,-,TRBV27,TRBJ2-7,TGTGCCAGCGGCAGGGGCGGCGAGCAGTACTTC,CASGRGGEQYF
-,TRBD2,TRBV19,TRBJ2-1,TGTGCCAGTAGTATAGGACTAGCGGGAGGGTACAATGAGCAGTTCTTC,CASSIGLAGGYNEQFF
-,-,TRBV11-2,TRBJ2-3,TGTGCCAGCAGCCCGCCTTGGGGCCGAGATACGCAGTATTTT,CASSPPWGRDTQYF
many,-,TRBV7-2,TRBJ2-2,TGTGCCAGCAGCTTACGACTTATAACCGGGGAGCTGTTTTTT,CASSLRLITGELFF
many,-,TRBV6-2/TRBV6-3,TRBJ1-5,TGTGCCAGCAGTTACACAGGGAATCAGCCCCAGCATTTT,CASSYTGNQPQHF
few,TRBD2,TRBV7-2,TRBJ2-7,TGTGCCAGCAGCTTAGCGTTTGGACTAGCGGGAGTCCACGAGCAGTACTTC,CASSLAFGLAGVHEQYF
many,-,TRBV7-8,TRBJ2-5,TGTGCCAGCAGCTTAGCGCGGCTAGTATCTGAGACCCAGTACTTC,CASSLARLVSETQYF
-,-,TRBV19,TRBJ1-1,TGTGCCAGTAGTATTCGTAGCACTGAAGCTTTCTTT,CASSIRSTEAFF
few,TRBD1,TRBV27,TRBJ1-2,TGTGCCAGCAGTGATTCCTACAGGGGGCTCGATGGCTACACCTTC,CASSDSYRGLDGYTF
-,-,TRBV5-6,TRBJ2-2,TGTGCCAGCAGCTCGAAGGACGTCCGGACCGGGGAGCTGTTTTTT,CASSSKDVRTGELFF
-,-,TRBV19,TRBJ2-2,TGTGCCAGTAAAGTAGGGTGGGGCACCGGGGAGCTGTTTTTT,CASKVGWGTGELFF
many,-,TRBV15,TRBJ2-5,TGTGCCACCAGCAGAGGTTTGGGGGTGGAGACCCAGTACTTC,CATSRGLGVETQYF
few,-,TRBV7-6,TRBJ2-7,TGTGCCAGCAGCTTAGGCGCGGGTTCCTACGAGCAGTACTTC,CASSLGAGSYEQYF
-,TRBD2,TRBV24-1,TRBJ2-2,TGTGCCACCAGTGACACAGCGGGAAACACCGGGGAGCTGTTTTTT,CATSDTAGNTGELFF
few,-,TRBV12-3/TRBV12-4,TRBJ1-6,TGTGCCAGCAGTCCAAAGGCGGGACGGGGAAATTCACCCCTCCACTTT,CASSPKAGRGNSPLHF
many,-,TRBV28,TRBJ1-4,TGTGCCAGCCGCTACAGTCCAACTAATGAAAAACTGTTTTTT,CASRYSPTNEKLFF
few,TRBD2,TRBV20-1,TRBJ2-1,TGCAGTGCTAGGCGGGAGGCCCACAATGAGCAGTTCTTC,CSARREAHNEQFF
-,-,TRBV29-1,TRBJ1-2,TGCAGCGTTGAGGAAGTCTCCTATGGCTACACCTTC,CSVEEVSYGYTF
few,-,TRBV6-2/TRBV6-3,TRBJ2-7,TGTGCCAGCAGTTACTCGGCGGAGTGGAGCTCCTACGAGCAGTACTTC,CASSYSAEWSSYEQYF
many,TRBD2,TRBV7-2,TRBJ2-7,TGTGCCAGCAGCCCAGTAGCGGGACAAGCCTACGAGCAGTACTTC,CASSPVAGQAYEQYF
many,-,TRBV7-8,TRBJ2-7,TGTGCCAGCAGCTTAGACGAGCAGTACTTC,CASSLDEQYF
-,TRBD2,TRBV6-5,TRBJ2-5,TGTGCCAGCAGTTACTCGCCGGGACTACAAGAGACCCAGTACTTC,CASSYSPGLQETQYF
many,-,TRBV6-9,TRBJ1-1,TGTGCCAGCAGTTACGCCGGAATAGGAACTGAAGCTTTCTTT,CASSYAGIGTEAFF
-,TRBD1,TRBV19,TRBJ1-1,TGTGCCAGTAGTCCCGACAGGGTCTCCATGAACACTGAAGCTTTCTTT,CASSPDRVSMNTEAFF
-,TRBD1,TRBV7-2,TRBJ2-7,TGTGCCAGCAGCACTGACAGGGCCAGCTCCTACGAGCAGTACTTC,CASSTDRASSYEQYF
many,-,TRBV27,TRBJ2-7,TGTGCCAGCAGTTCTCCGTGGGGGGGCCTCGGGGGCGAGCAGTACTTC,CASSSPWGGLGGEQYF
few,TRBD1,TRBV20-1,TRBJ1-2,TGCAGTGCTGGACAGGGCCTGTTTGACTACACCTTC,CSAGQGLFDYTF